What follows is one T cell receptor beta chain and its context. This sample stems from a study of blood T cell repertoires in COVID-19. Overall study: Researchers got acute and convalescent COVID-19 samples from the United States, Italy and Spain.

Trimming pared 2 bases from V and 1 base from J, leaving 14 bases between. This CDR3 has 16 amino acids. In germline, CDR1 is SEHNR, CDR2 FQNEAQ (reference sequence). In the source study's methods: From reference gene primer amplification, estimates of nucleated cell counts were derived. Assay: immunoSEQ multiplex PCR; the TCRdb copy retains only in-frame clones and omits some. That table furnishes V, J and clone size, whereas the DNA furnished D and trimming. The sample comprises 310,000 or so clones, 89% of which are singletons, and 5% to 7.5% rests with the top ten. The receptor comes from a man aged 18 to 30 who had recovered from COVID-19. Sequenced material: peripheral blood. V usage is TRBV7-9 and J usage is TRBJ1-1; perhaps TRBD1 as D (6 bases). The CDR3 region is CASSLIATGPNTEAFF. The CDR3 coding sequence is TGTGCCAGCAGCTTAATTGCTACAGGGCCGAACACTGAAGCTTTCTTT.